This T cell receptor (beta chain) was recorded in a study of T-cell memory formation after mild COVID-19. Points on this clonotype: Its antigen is as yet unknown.

V trimming: 1 base; J trimming: 2 bases; junction bases outside the gene matches: 12. CDR1 DFQATT and CDR2 SNEGSKA come from the germline V gene (reference sequence). The CDR3 runs 17 residues. TCRdb re-analysed the 5' RACE reads in MiXCR, keeping a single row per CDR3 protein. The repertoire holds 400,000 to 500,000 distinct CDR3 sequences, roughly 18% seen once, with roughly 21% in the top ten. Study results and limitations: For second-wave clones that peaked at day 37, SARS-CoV-2 specificity went unverified. Researchers found some responding clones in pre-infection memory, a sign that cross-reactive memory joined. Shrinking CD4+ clones resided mostly in CM and EM, and CD8+ ones in EMRA. Clones that shrank (day 15 to 85) were balanced CD4/CD8, whereas later expanders leaned CD4+.

Sequencing input: PBMCs or a T cell subset sorted from them (not recorded which). This sequence joins TRBV20-1 and TRBJ2-7; TRBD2 aligns across 9 bases. The origin of this receptor is a young man who had mild COVID-19 (a few samples of this study predate the infection). Cell type and time point are not known. This CDR3 reads CSARVPSGGIVPYEQYF. The DNA for the CDR3 is TGCAGTGCTAGAGTCCCCAGCGGGGGGATTGTACCCTACGAGCAGTACTTC.